This T cell receptor (beta chain) was recorded in a study of cytomegalovirus exposure and HLA in healthy donors. Study-wide points: An analysis done earlier found most TCR beta V segments productive about 87% or about 30% of the time.

As to this clone: No antigen is known for it.

Trimming cost V 4 bases and J 4 bases, with 19 bases left between them. The CDR3 has 16 residues. In germline, CDR1 is MDHEN, CDR2 SYDVKM. The PCR made use of 60 Vbeta and 13 Jbeta primers. Data came from immunoSEQ multiplex PCR; TCRdb stores just in-frame clones and leaves some out. This table holds roughly 65,000 clones, about four fifths found once. The sample taken for sequencing was PBMCs. This receptor was obtained from a woman aged 25 to 39 in good health and CMV-seronegative. The chain links TRBV28 to TRBJ1-2; D possibly corresponds to TRBD1 (5 bases). This CDR3 reads CASSSPTPDTPYGYTF. For the CDR3, the DNA is TGTGCCAGCAGTTCACCAACCCCGGACACACCCTATGGCTACACCTTC.